The entry that follows covers one T cell receptor (beta chain) sequence. Antigen specificity is unknown. The record originates from a study of cytomegalovirus exposure and HLA in healthy donors. Primers: 60 Vbeta forward and 13 Jbeta reverse. Sequenced by immunoSEQ multiplex PCR; TCRdb stores in-frame clones only, minus some. Among about 59,000 clones, 75% to 85% were seen once, and the ten largest hold 1.5% to 2%. CDR1 is SGDLS and CDR2 is YYNGEE in the germline V gene. With V trimmed by 0 bases and J by 4 bases, 9 bases remained unmatched. CDR3 length: 17 amino acids. Broader study findings: Association of a missense DCLRE1C variant with TCR beta V- and J-gene trimming was reported in a later analysis. Presence/absence analyses rested on an assumption that sequencing depth was roughly uniform across donors. A later analysis appeared to link common viral pathogens to several of the most significant clusters.

The chain employs TRBV9 and TRBJ2-2; TRBD2 agrees at 7 bases. This receptor was identified in a human donor in good health. Specimen: PBMCs. The CDR3 DNA reads TGTGCCAGCAGCGTAGTTGGGCTAGCGGCATTCACCGGGGAGCTGTTTTTT. The encoded protein is CASSVVGLAAFTGELFF.